This section outlines one T cell receptor beta chain sequence together with its context. The data belong to a study of shared clonotypes between healthy human individuals. Looked up from germline, CDR1 is SGHAT and CDR2 is FQNNGV. Trimming removed 4 bases from V and 2 bases from J; junction bases left unmatched: 11. There are 17 residues in the CDR3. Method: immunoSEQ multiplex PCR; TCRdb's copy keeps in-frame clones and lacks some. The data contain about 2 million clones, approximately 95% of them singletons. Only CD45RO-negative cells positively selected for CCR7 counted as naive CD8 cells, so terminally differentiated effector memory CD45RA+ cells were excluded.

V usage is TRBV11-2 and J usage is TRBJ2-7; the match to TRBD1 covers 10 bases. This TCR was sampled from a man aged 18 to 35 in good health. The source material was naive CD8+ T cells sorted from blood. CDR3 DNA sequence: TGTGCCAGCAGCTCGCAATTCGGGACAGGGGATCCCTACGAGCAGTACTTC. Amino acid sequence: CASSSQFGTGDPYEQYF.